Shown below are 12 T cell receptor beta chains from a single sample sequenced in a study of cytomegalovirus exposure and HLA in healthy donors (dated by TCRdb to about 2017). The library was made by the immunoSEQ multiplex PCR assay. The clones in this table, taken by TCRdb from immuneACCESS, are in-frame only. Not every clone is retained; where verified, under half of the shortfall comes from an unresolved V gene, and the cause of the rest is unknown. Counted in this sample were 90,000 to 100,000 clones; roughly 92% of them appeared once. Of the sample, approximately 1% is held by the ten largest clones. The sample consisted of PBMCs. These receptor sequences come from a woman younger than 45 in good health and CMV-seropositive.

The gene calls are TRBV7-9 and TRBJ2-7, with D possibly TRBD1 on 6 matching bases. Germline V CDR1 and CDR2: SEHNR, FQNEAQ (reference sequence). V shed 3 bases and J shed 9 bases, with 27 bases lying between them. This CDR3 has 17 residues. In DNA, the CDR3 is TGTGCCAGCAGCTTTACCTCAATGGGGGCGGTCCGAGTTTTGCAGTACTTC. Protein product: CASSFTSMGAVRVLQYF.

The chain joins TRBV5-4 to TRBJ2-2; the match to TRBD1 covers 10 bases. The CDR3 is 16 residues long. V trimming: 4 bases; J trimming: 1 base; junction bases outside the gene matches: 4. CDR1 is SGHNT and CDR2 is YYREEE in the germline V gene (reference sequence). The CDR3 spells CASSQRTGGNTGELFF. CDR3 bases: TGTGCCAGCAGCCAGAGGACAGGGGGGAACACCGGGGAGCTGTTTTTT.

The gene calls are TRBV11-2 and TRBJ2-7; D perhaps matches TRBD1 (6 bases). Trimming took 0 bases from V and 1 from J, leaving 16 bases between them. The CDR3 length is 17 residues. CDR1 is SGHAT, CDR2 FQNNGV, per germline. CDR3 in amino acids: CASSLEFSGAGSYEQYF. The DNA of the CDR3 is TGTGCCAGCAGCTTAGAGTTCTCAGGGGCAGGGTCCTACGAGCAGTACTTC.

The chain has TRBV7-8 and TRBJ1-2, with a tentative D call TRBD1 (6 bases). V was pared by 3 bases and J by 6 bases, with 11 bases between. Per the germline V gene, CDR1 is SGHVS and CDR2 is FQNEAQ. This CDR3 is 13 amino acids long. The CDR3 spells CASSLSRGDGYTF. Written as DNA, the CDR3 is TGTGCCAGCAGCTTGTCCAGGGGTGATGGCTACACCTTC. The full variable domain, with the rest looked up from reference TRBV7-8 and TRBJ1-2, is GAGVSQSPRYKVAKRGQDVALRCDPISGHVSLFWYQQALGQGPEFLTYFQNEAQLDKSGLPSDRFFAERPEGSVSTLKIQRTQQEDSAVYLCASSLSRGDGYTFGSGTRLTVV.

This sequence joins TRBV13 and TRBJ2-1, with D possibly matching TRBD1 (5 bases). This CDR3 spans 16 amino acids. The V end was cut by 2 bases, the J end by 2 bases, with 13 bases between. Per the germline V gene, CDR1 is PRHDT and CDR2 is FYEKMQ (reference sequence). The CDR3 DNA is TGTGCCAGCAGCTTAAAGACAGCGATTCCCTACAATGAGCAGTTCTTC. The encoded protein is CASSLKTAIPYNEQFF. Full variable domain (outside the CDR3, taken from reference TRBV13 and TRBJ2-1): AAGVIQSPRHLIKEKRETATLKCYPIPRHDTVYWYQQGPGQDPQFLISFYEKMQSDKGSIPDRFSAQQFSDYHSELNMSSLELGDSALYFCASSLKTAIPYNEQFFGPGTRLTVL.

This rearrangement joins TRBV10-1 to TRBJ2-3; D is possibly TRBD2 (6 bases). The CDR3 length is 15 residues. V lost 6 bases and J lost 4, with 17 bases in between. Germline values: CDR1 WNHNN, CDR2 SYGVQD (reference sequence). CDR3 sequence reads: CASSANSGLADTQYF. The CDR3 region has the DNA TGCGCCAGCAGCGCCAACAGCGGGTTGGCAGATACGCAGTATTTT.

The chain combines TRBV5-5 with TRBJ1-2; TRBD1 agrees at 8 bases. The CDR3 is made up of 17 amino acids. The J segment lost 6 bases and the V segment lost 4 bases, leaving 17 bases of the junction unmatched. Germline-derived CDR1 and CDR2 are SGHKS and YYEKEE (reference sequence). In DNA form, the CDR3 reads TGTGCCAGCAGCCCGGGACCACAAAGACAGGGGAAGGATGGCTACACCTTC. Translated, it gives CASSPGPQRQGKDGYTF.

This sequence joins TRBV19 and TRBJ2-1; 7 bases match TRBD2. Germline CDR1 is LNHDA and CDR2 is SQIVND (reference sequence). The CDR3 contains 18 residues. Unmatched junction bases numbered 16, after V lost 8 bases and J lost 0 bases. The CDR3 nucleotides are TGTGCCAGTGGCGGGGGAGGGGAGGCTCGAGGCTCCTACAATGAGCAGTTCTTC. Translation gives CASGGGGEARGSYNEQFF. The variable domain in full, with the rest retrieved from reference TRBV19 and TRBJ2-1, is DGGITQSPKYLFRKEGQNVTLSCEQNLNHDAMYWYRQDPGQGLRLIYYSQIVNDFQKGDIAEGYSVSREKKESFPLTVTSAQKNPTAFYLCASGGGGEARGSYNEQFFGPGTRLTVL.

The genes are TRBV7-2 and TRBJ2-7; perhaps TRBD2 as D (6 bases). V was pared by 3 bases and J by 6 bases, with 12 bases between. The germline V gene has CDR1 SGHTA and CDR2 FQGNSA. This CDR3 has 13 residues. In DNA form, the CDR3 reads TGTGCCAGCAGCTTTGCCAGGGAGGCCGAGCAGTACTTC. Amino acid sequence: CASSFAREAEQYF.

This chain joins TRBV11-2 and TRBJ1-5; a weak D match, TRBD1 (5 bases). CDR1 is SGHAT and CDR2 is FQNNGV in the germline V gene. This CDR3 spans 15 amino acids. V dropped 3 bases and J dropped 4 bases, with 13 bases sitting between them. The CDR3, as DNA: TGTGCCAGCAGCTTTGATGGGGCACAGAATCAGCCCCAGCATTTT. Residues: CASSFDGAQNQPQHF.

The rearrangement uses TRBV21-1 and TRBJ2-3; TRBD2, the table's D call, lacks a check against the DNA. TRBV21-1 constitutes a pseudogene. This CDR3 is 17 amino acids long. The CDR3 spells CASSKEPGLEPTDTQYF. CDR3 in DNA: TGTGCCAGCAGCAAAGAGCCGGGACTGGAGCCCACAGATACGCAGTATTTT.

The chain's CDR3 is CASRKGGTGDEYF. The CDR3 DNA follows: TGTGCCAGCAGGAAGGGTGGGACAGGGGATGAGTACTTC. The chain couples TRBV6-5 to TRBJ2-7; 10 bases are shared with TRBD1. V lost 6 bases to trimming and J lost 11 bases; unmatched junction nucleotides: 10. This CDR3 has 13 amino acids. Germline CDR1 MNHEY, CDR2 SVGAGI.